Each of the 6 T cell receptor beta chains below was sequenced from the same sample in a study of spatial heterogeneity in lung cancer. Each CDR3 protein gets one entry after TCRdb re-called the 5' RACE reads with MiXCR. The data show roughly 75,000 distinct CDR3 sequences, about an eighth seen once. Time point specified: sample taken at primary tumor resection. Unsorted whole RNA of tumor, nontumor lung or frozen PBMC was sequenced. The sequencing here drew on PBMCs, taken at surgery. Receptor source: a male donor with early-stage non-small cell lung cancer.

The chain employs TRBV6-2 or TRBV6-3 and TRBJ2-1, with 8 bases fitting TRBD1. The CDR3 is 20 residues long. CDR1 MNHEY and CDR2 SVGEGT come from the germline V gene. Germline trimming cut 4 bases from V and 8 bases from J; bases unmatched to any gene: 25. The CDR3 here is CASSSRRQGTGGSFRDEQFF. The CDR3 coding sequence is TGTGCCAGCAGTTCGCGTCGACAGGGGACAGGCGGGTCATTTAGGGATGAGCAGTTCTTC.

The rearrangement links TRBV6-2 or TRBV6-3 to TRBJ2-7; no definite D call. The CDR3 has 13 residues. CDR1 and CDR2 (germline): MNHEY, SVGEGT. Trimming pared 2 bases from V and 2 bases from J, leaving 7 bases between. CDR3 sequence: CASSYALTYEQYF. In DNA, the CDR3 is TGTGCCAGCAGTTACGCTCTTACCTACGAGCAGTACTTC.

V and J are TRBV29-1 and TRBJ2-1; TRBD1 is a possible D gene (6 bases). Trimming shortened V by 4 bases and J by 1 base, and 11 bases separated the two germline ends. Germline CDR1 SQVTM, CDR2 ANQGSEA. This CDR3 is 14 amino acids long. CDR3 in DNA: TGCAGCGTTGTGCGACAGGTTTCCTACAATGAGCAGTTCTTC. Translating it yields CSVVRQVSYNEQFF.

This clonotype was detected a few times. In DNA form, the CDR3 reads TGTGCCACGCGGACTAGCGGGAACACCTACGAGCAGTACTTC. As protein: CATRTSGNTYEQYF. The J gene is TRBJ2-7, the V gene TRBV18; TRBD2 agrees at 12 bases. There are 14 residues in the CDR3. V gave up 10 bases and J gave up 2 bases; unmatched junction bases: 6. Germline values: CDR1 KGHSH, CDR2 LQKENI.

This clonotype was counted a single time. This may come from a read error, since a much larger clone is one base off. This sequence joins TRBV29-1 and TRBJ2-7; possibly TRBD1 for D (5 bases). This CDR3 spans 13 amino acids. Germline-derived CDR1 and CDR2 are SQVTM and ANQGSEA. The V end was cut by 3 bases, the J end by 2 bases, with 11 bases between. The CDR3 sequence: CSVDAGFTYEQYF. CDR3 in DNA: TGCAGCGTTGACGCAGGGTTCACCTACGAGCAGTACTTC.

This clonotype was observed a few times. V gene TRBV10-3 combines with J gene TRBJ2-1, with D perhaps given as TRBD1 or TRBD2 (5 bases each). The germline gives CDR1 ENHRY, CDR2 SYGVKD. The V and J ends lost 11 bases and 0 bases respectively, with 20 bases between them. The CDR3 totals 16 residues. The CDR3 nucleotides read TGTGCCGCCCTTGGGGGAGAAGGGAGCTCCTACAATGAGCAGTTCTTC. As protein: CAALGGEGSSYNEQFF.